The rows below give T cell receptor beta chains drawn from one sample of a study of siplizumab effects on memory and regulatory T cells. TCRdb's table, derived via immunoSEQ multiplex PCR, lists solely in-frame clones and lacks some. The sample carries more than 60,000 clones, approximately 93% recorded once. The sample comprised CD8+ T cells sorted from blood. Receptors originate from a human donor in good health. The CDR3 runs from the conserved cysteine through the conserved F or W. D genes are given only for firm matches. Where a row states a size, it is once, few, many or the class of an expanded clone; other rows omit it.

NA,TRBV14,NA,TRBJ1-1,TGTGCCAGCAGCCATATGAACACTGAAGCTTTCTTT,CASSHMNTEAFF
NA,TRBV7-9,NA,TRBJ1-1,TGTGCCAGCAGCCCCGGCCAGGACCAGAACACTGAAGCTTTCTTT,CASSPGQDQNTEAFF
TRBD1,TRBV23-1,NA,TRBJ2-7,TGCGCCAGCAGTCAATGTAGGACAGGAGGTAAAAACGAGCAGTACTTC,CASSQCRTGGKNEQYF
NA,TRBV6-5,few,TRBJ1-1,TGTGCCAGCAGTTACGGAGGGGGTGGGACTGAAGCTTTCTTT,CASSYGGGGTEAFF
NA,TRBV4-3,NA,TRBJ2-7,TGCGCCAGCAGCCAAGTTGCCGGAGCCTACGAGCAGTACTTC,CASSQVAGAYEQYF
TRBD2,TRBV27,NA,TRBJ2-3,TGTGCCAGCAGTTTATCAGCGGGGGCTGCAGATACGCAGTATTTT,CASSLSAGAADTQYF
NA,TRBV4-3,NA,TRBJ2-3,TGCGCCAGCAGCCAAGATCAGTCGGGGCAGCTCACAGATACGCAGTATTTT,CASSQDQSGQLTDTQYF
NA,TRBV7-9,NA,TRBJ1-2,TGTGCCAGCACCCAAAGGGGCCTTGTGGAAGGCTACACCTTC,CASTQRGLVEGYTF
NA,TRBV2,NA,TRBJ1-1,TGTGCCAGCAGTGAAGGTCGACAGCTAATGAACACTGAAGCTTTCTTT,CASSEGRQLMNTEAFF
NA,TRBV7-3,NA,TRBJ1-1,TGTGCCAGCAGCTTACTCAGGGACACTGAAGCTTTCTTT,CASSLLRDTEAFF
NA,TRBV4-2,once,TRBJ1-5,TGTGCCAGCAGCCAAGATTCTGCAGTTACCCATCAGCCCCAGCATTTT,CASSQDSAVTHQPQHF
TRBD1,TRBV19,NA,TRBJ1-1,TGTGCCAGTAGTAGATGGACAGGCGACACTGAAGCTTTCTTT,CASSRWTGDTEAFF
TRBD2,TRBV6-5,NA,TRBJ2-1,TGTGCCAGCAGTTACGGGACTAGCAGCCATGAGCAGTTCTTC,CASSYGTSSHEQFF
NA,TRBV6-6,NA,TRBJ2-7,TGTGCCAGCAGCTACCCCGGGGGATACGAGCAGTACTTC,CASSYPGGYEQYF
NA,TRBV4-1,once,TRBJ2-5,TGCGCCAGCAGCCAATTTAGCGCCCAAGAGACCCAGTACTTC,CASSQFSAQETQYF
NA,TRBV18,NA,TRBJ2-6,TGTGCCAGCTCACCCGGGACCGTATGGGCCAACGTCCTGACTTTC,CASSPGTVWANVLTF
NA,TRBV29-1,NA,TRBJ2-1,TGCAGCGGATCGACAGGCCCCTACAATGAGCAGTTCTTC,CSGSTGPYNEQFF
NA,TRBV19,NA,TRBJ1-4,TGTGCCAGCGCCGAAGGGTATCTGGGAGCCGGTGAAAAACTGTTTTTT,CASAEGYLGAGEKLFF
TRBD2,TRBV28,once,TRBJ2-5,TGTGCCAGCAGTCCCATCGGACTAGCGGGGGGCGCGTCCCAAGAGACCCAGTACTTC,CASSPIGLAGGASQETQYF
NA,TRBV19,NA,TRBJ1-1,TGTGCCAGTAGACCAGGGCCCACTGAAGCTTTCTTT,CASRPGPTEAFF
NA,TRBV7-9,NA,TRBJ2-7,TGTGCCAGCAGCTTATTCCCTAGCGTTCAATACGAGCAGTACTTC,CASSLFPSVQYEQYF
TRBD1,TRBV5-6,NA,TRBJ1-2,TGTGCCAGCAGCCAAGGGACAGGGGGGTATGGCTACACCTTC,CASSQGTGGYGYTF
TRBD1,TRBV13,NA,TRBJ2-2,TGTGCCAGCAGCTTGGACAGGGGAGGTGGGGAGCTGTTTTTT,CASSLDRGGGELFF
NA,TRBV4-1,NA,TRBJ1-1,TGCGCCAGCAGCCAACGGGATGTGAACACTGAAGCTTTCTTT,CASSQRDVNTEAFF
NA,TRBV19,NA,TRBJ1-1,TGTGCCAGTAGTATAGATCTAAGCGGGGGAGGCACTGAAGCTTTCTTT,CASSIDLSGGGTEAFF
NA,TRBV6-5,NA,TRBJ2-5,TGTGCCAGCAGTCGTCTTGAAGAGACCCAGTACTTC,CASSRLEETQYF
NA,TRBV7-9,NA,TRBJ2-7,TGTGCCAGCAGCTTAGGCGACGTCTACGAGCAGTACTTC,CASSLGDVYEQYF
NA,TRBV12-5,NA,TRBJ2-2,TGTGCTAGTGTCGCCACCGGGGAGCTGTTTTTT,CASVATGELFF
TRBD2,TRBV2,NA,TRBJ2-3,TGTGCCAGCAGTGATAGGCGGGGGGTTTTCGGTACGCAGTATTTT,CASSDRRGVFGTQYF
NA,TRBV7-2,once,TRBJ2-2,TGTGCCAGCAGCTTCGGCCGTCTCGCGAACACCGGGGAGCTGTTTTTT,CASSFGRLANTGELFF
NA,TRBV6-1,NA,TRBJ1-1,TGTGCCAGCAGTTATCCGGATGAAGCTTTCTTT,CASSYPDEAFF
NA,TRBV7-9,NA,TRBJ1-2,TGTGCCAGCAGCTTGGCTGGGACCGCCCTAGGCTACACCTTC,CASSLAGTALGYTF
NA,TRBV19,NA,TRBJ2-7,TGTGCCAGTAGTATAGGTCACCCCTCCTTCGAGCAGTACTTC,CASSIGHPSFEQYF
TRBD1,TRBV7-3,NA,TRBJ2-3,TGTGCCAGCAGCGTCACAGGGGCAGATACGCAGTATTTT,CASSVTGADTQYF
TRBD1,TRBV9,NA,TRBJ1-3,TGTGCCAGCAGTTCGGACAGGGTCGTCGGAAACACCATATATTTT,CASSSDRVVGNTIYF
TRBD1,TRBV7-9,once,TRBJ2-7,TGTGCCAGCAGTTTAGGGACAGGGGGTCACTACGAGCAGTACTTC,CASSLGTGGHYEQYF
NA,TRBV5-1,NA,TRBJ2-2,TGCGCCAGCAGCTGGAGTGGGTCGGACACCGGGGAGCTGTTTTTT,CASSWSGSDTGELFF
NA,TRBV27,NA,TRBJ2-1,TGTGCCAGCAGTTTAGTCCAGAGCTCCTACAATGAGCAGTTCTTC,CASSLVQSSYNEQFF